The 11 T cell receptor beta chains presented below share a single source sample, sequenced in a study of spatial heterogeneity in lung cancer. Time point specified: sample taken at primary tumor resection. Whole RNA obtained from tumor, nontumor lung or frozen PBMC underwent sequencing without sorting. TCRdb passed the 5' RACE reads through MiXCR, listing each CDR3 protein once. The sample holds roughly 25,000 distinct CDR3 sequences, 4.5% to 5.5% seen once. This material consisted of PBMCs, taken at surgery. These receptors were collected from a male donor with early-stage non-small cell lung cancer.

This clonotype was counted many times. Here the CDR3 DNA reads TGTGCCAGCAGTTTAGGGACAGGGGATACCTACGAGCAGTACTTC. Its protein is CASSLGTGDTYEQYF. V and J are TRBV12-3 or TRBV12-4 and TRBJ2-7; TRBD1 matches at 9 bases. V shed 1 base, J shed 2 bases, and the junction held 3 bases outside the gene matches. The CDR3 length is 15 residues.

This clonotype was detected many times. CDR3 nucleotide sequence: TGTGCCAGCAGTTACTCGGATACGTCTGAGACCCAGTACTTC. This codes for CASSYSDTSETQYF. V and J are TRBV6-5 and TRBJ2-5, with D unresolved. Germline V gene lookup returns CDR1 MNHEY and CDR2 SVGAGI. Trimming stripped 0 bases from V and 5 bases from J, with 10 bases between. The CDR3 totals 14 residues.

Many counts were recorded for this clonotype. The chain joins TRBV7-2 to TRBJ2-3; D might be TRBD2 (5 bases). CDR1 and CDR2 from the germline V gene are SGHTA and FQGNSA. Trimming took 4 bases from V and 6 from J, leaving 14 bases between them. This CDR3 has 14 amino acids. The CDR3 DNA sequence: TGTGCCAGCAGCTCCCGTGGCGGACTTGATACGCAGTATTTT. Amino acid sequence: CASSSRGGLDTQYF.

This clonotype is medium-sized within its sample. The gene calls are TRBV7-2 and TRBJ1-5; tentative D call: TRBD1 (5 bases). There are 15 residues in the CDR3. CDR1 is SGHTA, CDR2 FQGNSA, per germline. Trimming left V 2 bases short and J 4 bases short, with 12 bases between. The CDR3 nucleotides are TGTGCCAGCAGCTTATATCAGGGAGATAATCAGCCCCAGCATTTT. This gives the protein CASSLYQGDNQPQHF.

Ten or more counts support this clonotype. The DNA for the CDR3 is TGTGCCAGCAGACAGAGGGCAGGAGGGTCCTACGAGCAGTACTTC. This gives the protein CASRQRAGGSYEQYF. The chain links TRBV6-1 to TRBJ2-7; possible D gene TRBD2, 6 bases. The CDR3 is made up of 15 amino acids. The ends were cut back, 6 bases at V and 1 base at J, with 16 bases in the middle. Germline loops: CDR1 MNHNS, CDR2 SASEGT.

For the CDR3, the DNA is TGTGCCAGCAGCAGAGACGAGGGTGCAGATACGCAGTATTTT. Translating gives CASSRDEGADTQYF. The chain employs TRBV11-1 and TRBJ2-3, with a weak D call TRBD2 (5 bases). V lost 5 bases and J 4 bases, leaving 13 bases between the germline ends. Germline V gene lookup returns CDR1 SGHAT and CDR2 FQDESV (reference sequence). The CDR3 is made up of 14 amino acids.

The sample holds many counts of this clonotype. CDR3 protein: CASSLAPGLASTGDTQYF. The CDR3 DNA follows: TGTGCCAGCAGCTTAGCGCCGGGACTAGCATCCACGGGGGATACGCAGTATTTT. The genes are TRBV7-9 and TRBJ2-3, with TRBD2 matching over 9 bases. Looked up from germline, CDR1 is SEHNR and CDR2 is FQNEAQ (reference sequence). V lost 0 bases to trimming and J lost 6 bases; unmatched junction nucleotides: 13. CDR3 length: 18 amino acids.

This clonotype was seen repeatedly, ten times or more. CDR3 in DNA: TGCGCCAGCAGCTTGGGTCTCACTAGCCCCACAGATACGCAGTATTTT. Translation gives CASSLGLTSPTDTQYF. The V and J genes are TRBV5-1 and TRBJ2-3; possible D gene TRBD2, 6 bases. Germline loops: CDR1 SGHRS, CDR2 YFSETQ. The CDR3 runs 16 residues. V was shortened by 0 bases and J by 2 bases, with 13 bases between the two germline ends.

This clonotype came up many times. The chain has TRBV18 and TRBJ2-3; D perhaps matches TRBD2 (6 bases). Germline V lookup: CDR1 KGHSH, CDR2 LQKENI. The CDR3 sequence is 13 residues long. V was clipped by 6 bases and J by 4 bases, with 11 bases between them. DNA for the CDR3: TGTGCCAGCTCCCCCGGGACTGCAGATACGCAGTATTTT. Translation: CASSPGTADTQYF.

This clonotype was seen repeatedly, ten times or more. The chain links TRBV7-2 to TRBJ2-2, with 9 positions matching TRBD1. Germline assignment: CDR1 SGHTA and CDR2 FQGNSA. This CDR3 region has 15 residues. With 6 bases clipped from V and 5 bases from J, the junction kept 7 bases outside the gene matches. CDR3: CASRSGQGWTGELFF. CDR3 sequence (DNA): TGTGCCAGCAGGTCGGGACAGGGTTGGACCGGGGAGCTGTTTTTT.

In this sample, this clonotype turned up many times. This chain connects TRBV18 to TRBJ1-1; no clear D. The V gene's germline CDR1 is KGHSH and CDR2 LQKENI. Trimming shortened V by 4 bases and J by 0 bases, and 6 bases separated the two germline ends. This CDR3 is 13 amino acids long. CDR3 nucleotide sequence: TGTGCCAGCTCACGGGAAATGAACACTGAAGCTTTCTTT. It yields the protein CASSREMNTEAFF.